Many counts were recorded for the clone carrying this T cell receptor beta chain. Its antigen is not known. The TCR beta profiling, which covered VDJ combination and CDR3 sequence, was carried out using genomic DNA as the template. MiXCR, run by TCRdb on the reads, gives a single entry per CDR3 protein. The sample includes hundreds of thousands of distinct CDR3 sequences, 25% to 40% of them seen just once. This record belongs to a study of CD8+CD57+ T cells in acquired aplastic anemia. Study-wide results and caveats: Roughly 28 was the count of CD8+ CDR3 sequences that patients shared with controls.

The authors sequenced patients whose flow cytometry had shown CD8+CD57+ cell expansion. Among the patients, all had severe acquired aplastic anemia. There was no therapy given to any patient before the blood sampling took place. This CDR3 has 13 residues. The V end lost 5 bases, the J end lost 4 bases, and 11 bases lay between the germline ends. Germline-derived CDR1 and CDR2 are SEHNR and FQNEAQ (reference sequence). The chain recombines TRBV7-9 with TRBJ1-2, with a possible D match to TRBD1 (6 bases). This clonotype was sampled from a human donor with aplastic anemia. Sequencing used sorted CD4+, CD8+, or CD8+CD57+ T cells (not recorded which) from PBMCs. The CDR3 is CASSMGQIYGYTF. The CDR3 DNA reads as TGTGCCAGCAGCATGGGACAAATCTATGGCTACACCTTC.